Listed below are T cell receptor beta chains from one sample, sequenced in a study of PD-L1 blockade in urothelial cancer. Method: immunoSEQ multiplex PCR; TCRdb's copy keeps in-frame clones and lacks some. Of tens of thousands of clones listed, around 74% are singletons. This specimen consisted of PBMCs, obtained around atezolizumab (anti-PD-L1) treatment. The receptors come from a man in his 70s with urothelial cancer. CDR3s include the opening cysteine and the closing phenylalanine or tryptophan. A D gene is named only where the DNA matches it firmly. Clone size, where shown, is once, few, many, or a class for clones that have expanded.

>15|TRBV5-5|-|TRBD1|TRBJ2-2
CASRPTGGDTGELFF
TGTGCCAGCAGGCCGACAGGGGGCGACACCGGGGAGCTGTTTTTT
>17|TRBV19|-|TRBD1|TRBJ1-4
CASSIVPRGSTNEKLFF
TGTGCCAGTAGTATAGTCCCCAGGGGGTCAACTAATGAAAAACTGTTTTTT
>13|TRBV28|few|-|TRBJ1-2
CASSFLPGYGYTF
TGTGCCAGCAGTTTCCTCCCGGGCTATGGCTACACCTTC
>14|TRBV7-9|-|-|TRBJ1-5
CASSQQERNQPQHF
TGTGCCAGCAGCCAACAGGAAAGGAATCAGCCCCAGCATTTT
>15|TRBV4-1|few|-|TRBJ2-7
CASSQEWPIPYEQYF
TGCGCCAGCAGCCAAGAATGGCCGATCCCCTACGAGCAGTACTTC
>18|TRBV28|-|-|TRBJ2-1
CASSPRIGTLDRYNEQFF
TGTGCCAGCAGTCCCCGAATCGGGACTCTCGACCGTTACAATGAGCAGTTCTTC
>15|TRBV28|-|-|TRBJ1-4
CASSLFRATNEKLFF
TGTGCCAGCAGTTTATTCCGGGCAACTAATGAAAAACTGTTTTTT
>19|TRBV19|-|TRBD1|TRBJ1-5
CASSIDLGTGSSSNQPQHF
TGTGCCAGTAGTATAGATTTGGGGACAGGGTCCTCTAGCAATCAGCCCCAGCATTTT
>15|TRBV19|-|TRBD2|TRBJ2-1
CASSREGSSYNEQFF
TGTGCCAGTAGTCGGGAGGGAAGCTCCTACAATGAGCAGTTCTTC
>14|TRBV19|-|TRBD1|TRBJ2-5
CASSRQGAQETQYF
TGTGCCAGTAGCCGACAGGGGGCCCAAGAGACCCAGTACTTC
>12|TRBV6-6|few|TRBD1|TRBJ2-7
CATTGGGYEQYF
TGTGCCACGACAGGGGGCGGATACGAGCAGTACTTC
>13|TRBV6-1|-|-|TRBJ2-7
CASSAGRSYEQYF
TGTGCCAGCAGTGCCGGGAGATCCTACGAGCAGTACTTC
>15|TRBV5-1|-|-|TRBJ2-7
CASSQDYAISYEQYF
TGCGCCAGCAGCCAGGACTACGCGATCTCCTACGAGCAGTACTTC
>14|TRBV7-2|-|-|TRBJ2-3
CASSLGSYTDTQYF
TGTGCCAGCAGCTTAGGTAGTTACACAGATACGCAGTATTTT
>14|TRBV5-5|-|-|TRBJ2-5
CASSLRPGGETQYF
TGTGCCAGCAGCTTGAGACCCGGGGGAGAGACCCAGTACTTC
>15|TRBV2|-|TRBD2|TRBJ2-7
CASSENERGPYEQYF
TGTGCCAGCAGTGAAAATGAGCGGGGTCCCTACGAGCAGTACTTC
>16|TRBV7-2|-|TRBD2|TRBJ2-1
CASSLAAGGHYNEQFF
TGTGCCAGCAGCTTAGCGGCGGGAGGGCACTACAATGAGCAGTTCTTC
>13|TRBV30|-|-|TRBJ1-2
CAWGRGSLYGYTF
TGTGCCTGGGGCAGGGGTAGTCTCTATGGCTACACCTTC
>14|TRBV5-6|few|TRBD1|TRBJ1-1
CASSPGTGGAEAFF
TGTGCCAGCAGTCCCGGGACAGGGGGGGCTGAAGCTTTCTTT
>15|TRBV11-2|-|TRBD2|TRBJ2-2
CASSLSGRGTGELFF
TGTGCCAGCAGCCTAAGCGGGAGGGGCACCGGGGAGCTGTTTTTT
>16|TRBV5-1|-|-|TRBJ2-6
CASSLDSNSGANVLTF
TGCGCCAGCAGCCTGGACAGTAATTCTGGGGCCAACGTCCTGACTTTC
>13|TRBV2|-|-|TRBJ1-5
CASSPDGNQPQHF
TGTGCCAGCAGCCCCGACGGGAATCAGCCCCAGCATTTT
>15|TRBV4-3|-|-|TRBJ1-2
CASTPSEGTNYGYTF
TGCGCCAGCACCCCCTCGGAGGGTACTAACTATGGCTACACCTTC
>13|TRBV5-1|-|-|TRBJ1-2
CASSLNTNYGYTF
TGCGCCAGCAGCTTAAACACTAACTATGGCTACACCTTC
>15|TRBV5-1|-|TRBD2|TRBJ2-2
CASRRGAVDTGELFF
TGCGCCAGCAGGCGGGGGGCGGTGGACACCGGGGAGCTGTTTTTT
>14|TRBV28|-|TRBD2|TRBJ2-7
CASSLTSGRSEQYF
TGTGCCAGCAGCCTCACTAGCGGGAGGAGCGAGCAGTACTTC
>13|TRBV7-9|few|-|TRBJ2-2
CASSFYRAGELFF
TGTGCCAGCAGCTTTTACAGGGCCGGGGAGCTGTTTTTT
>13|TRBV6-1|-|-|TRBJ2-4
CASSEGAVNIQYF
TGTGCCAGCAGTGAAGGGGCAGTGAACATTCAGTACTTC
>16|TRBV4-1|few|-|TRBJ2-5
CASSQAPRQGRETQYF
TGCGCCAGCAGCCAAGCCCCCAGGCAGGGAAGGGAGACCCAGTACTTC
>18|TRBV7-3|-|TRBD2|TRBJ2-3
CASSLGTSGGGWTDTQYF
TGTGCCAGCAGCCTAGGGACTAGCGGGGGAGGTTGGACAGATACGCAGTATTTT
>18|TRBV18|-|-|TRBJ2-4
CASSAEVGGHRAKNIQYF
TGTGCCAGCTCAGCCGAGGTGGGGGGGCATCGGGCCAAAAACATTCAGTACTTC
>17|TRBV4-2|few|TRBD2|TRBJ2-7
CASSQAPTSGGNYEQYF
TGTGCCAGCAGCCAAGCCCCGACTAGCGGGGGAAACTACGAGCAGTACTTC
>11|TRBV20-1|few|TRBD1|TRBJ1-2
CSAGTEDKETF
TGCAGTGCCGGGACAGAAGATAAAGAAACCTTC
>15|TRBV19|once|-|TRBJ2-1
CASSMQAGSYNEQFF
TGTGCCAGTAGTATGCAGGCGGGCTCCTACAATGAGCAGTTCTTC
>14|TRBV2|-|TRBD1|TRBJ1-2
CASSEGQPIYGYTF
TGTGCCAGCAGTGAGGGACAGCCGATCTATGGCTACACCTTC
>15|TRBV5-1|-|TRBD1|TRBJ1-1
CASSFGQGGGAEAFF
TGCGCCAGCAGCTTCGGACAGGGCGGCGGGGCTGAAGCTTTCTTT
>11|TRBV5-3|-|-|TRBJ1-3
CASSLNGVTYF
TGTGCCAGCAGCTTAAACGGTGTTACGTATTTT
>16|TRBV5-1|once|TRBD2|TRBJ2-3
CASSVGTSGNTDTQYF
TGCGCCAGCAGCGTCGGGACTAGCGGAAACACAGATACGCAGTATTTT
>13|TRBV15|-|TRBD1|TRBJ1-2
CATSIVGGLGYTF
TGTGCCACCAGCATTGTAGGGGGCCTTGGCTACACCTTC
>15|TRBV9|few|-|TRBJ2-5
CASSSPRDYQETQYF
TGTGCCAGCAGCTCGCCTAGGGACTACCAAGAGACCCAGTACTTC
>15|TRBV7-2|once|-|TRBJ2-1
CASSDELASYNEQFF
TGTGCCAGCAGCGATGAACTAGCTTCCTACAATGAGCAGTTCTTC
>15|TRBV5-1|few|-|TRBJ2-5
CASSLFRGEKETQYF
TGCGCCAGCAGCTTGTTCAGGGGGGAAAAAGAGACCCAGTACTTC
>15|TRBV28|-|TRBD1|TRBJ2-2
CASSPGGADTGELFF
TGTGCCAGCAGCCCAGGGGGCGCCGACACCGGGGAGCTGTTTTTT
>15|TRBV7-8|-|TRBD2|TRBJ2-1
CASSSREGSYNEQFF
TGTGCCAGCAGCTCGCGGGAGGGGTCCTACAATGAGCAGTTCTTC
>15|TRBV7-2|once|-|TRBJ1-6
CASSLRGTGNSPLHF
TGTGCCAGCAGCCTAAGGGGTACGGGTAATTCACCCCTCCACTTT
>12|TRBV9|-|-|TRBJ2-1
CASSFDSNEQFF
TGTGCCAGCAGTTTCGATAGCAATGAGCAGTTCTTC
>16|TRBV10-1|-|-|TRBJ1-2
CASSEYDQVGGWGYTF
TGCGCCAGCAGTGAGTATGATCAGGTGGGGGGATGGGGCTACACCTTC
>18|TRBV11-1|-|-|TRBJ1-1
CASSSDKGGALVSTEAFF
TGTGCCAGCAGCTCCGATAAAGGGGGGGCGTTGGTGAGCACTGAAGCTTTCTTT
>16|TRBV21-1|-|-|TRBJ2-3
CASSLTGWIRTDTQYF
TGTGCCAGCAGTTTGACAGGTTGGATACGCACAGATACGCAGTATTTT
>14|TRBV9|-|-|TRBJ2-6
CASSAAVGANVLTF
TGTGCCAGCAGCGCGGCGGTTGGGGCCAACGTCCTGACTTTC
>12|TRBV29-1|-|-|TRBJ2-4
CSVSPSKNIQYF
TGCAGCGTAAGCCCTAGCAAAAACATTCAGTACTTC
>18|TRBV28|-|TRBD1|TRBJ1-4
CASRSQPGQGASNEKLFF
TGTGCCAGCAGGTCGCAACCGGGACAGGGGGCTTCAAATGAAAAACTGTTTTTT
>15|TRBV2|-|TRBD1|TRBJ1-4
CASSEAARGPEKLFF
TGTGCCAGCAGTGAAGCCGCCAGGGGGCCTGAAAAACTGTTTTTT
>15|TRBV6-5|-|-|TRBJ2-5
CASSFATGLKETQYF
TGTGCCAGCAGTTTCGCCACAGGGTTGAAAGAGACCCAGTACTTC
>16|TRBV6-6|few|TRBD2|TRBJ2-7
CASNLIAGANSYEQYF
TGTGCCAGCAACCTAATAGCGGGAGCCAACTCCTACGAGCAGTACTTC